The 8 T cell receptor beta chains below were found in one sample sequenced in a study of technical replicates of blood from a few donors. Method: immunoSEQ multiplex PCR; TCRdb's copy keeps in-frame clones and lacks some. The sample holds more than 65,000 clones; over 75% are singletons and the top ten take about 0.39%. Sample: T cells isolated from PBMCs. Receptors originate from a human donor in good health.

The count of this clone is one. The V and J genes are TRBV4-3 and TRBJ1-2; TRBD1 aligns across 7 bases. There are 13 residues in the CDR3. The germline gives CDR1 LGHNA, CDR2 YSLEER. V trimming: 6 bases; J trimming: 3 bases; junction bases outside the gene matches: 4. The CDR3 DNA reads TGCGCCAGCAGTCCTGACAGGGACTATGGCTACACCTTC. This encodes CASSPDRDYGYTF.

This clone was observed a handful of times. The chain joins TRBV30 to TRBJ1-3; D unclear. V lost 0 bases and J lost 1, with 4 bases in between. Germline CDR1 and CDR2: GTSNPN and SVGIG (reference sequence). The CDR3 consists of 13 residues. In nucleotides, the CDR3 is TGTGCCTGGAGTGTACAATCTGGAAACACCATATATTTT. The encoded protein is CAWSVQSGNTIYF.

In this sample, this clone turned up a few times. CDR3 DNA: TGTGCCAGTAGTGTTACCGGGAACTCCAATCAGCCCCAGCATTTT. Its protein product is CASSVTGNSNQPQHF. The chain joins TRBV19 to TRBJ1-5; D is undetermined. Germline V gene sequence: CDR1 LNHDA, CDR2 SQIVND (reference sequence). The CDR3 length is 15 residues. V lost 5 bases, J lost 3 bases, and 14 bases lay in between.

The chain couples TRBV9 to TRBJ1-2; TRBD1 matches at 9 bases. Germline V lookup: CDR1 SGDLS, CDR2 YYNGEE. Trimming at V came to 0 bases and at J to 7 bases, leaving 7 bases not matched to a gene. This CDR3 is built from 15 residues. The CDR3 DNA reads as TGTGCCAGCAGCGTAGGGCTGGGACAGGGACCTGGCTACACCTTC. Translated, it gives CASSVGLGQGPGYTF. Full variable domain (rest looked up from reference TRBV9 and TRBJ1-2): DSGVTQTPKHLITATGQRVTLRCSPRSGDLSVYWYQQSLDQGLQFLIQYYNGEERAKGNILERFSAQQFPDLHSELNLSSLELGDSALYFCASSVGLGQGPGYTFGSGTRLTVV.

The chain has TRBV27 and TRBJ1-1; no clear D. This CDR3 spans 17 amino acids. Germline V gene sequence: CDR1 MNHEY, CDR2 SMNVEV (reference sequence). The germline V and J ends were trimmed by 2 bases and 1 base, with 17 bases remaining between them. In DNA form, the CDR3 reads TGTGCCAGCAGTTTAACGGGGAGTTTGGGTACGAACACTGAAGCTTTCTTT. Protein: CASSLTGSLGTNTEAFF.

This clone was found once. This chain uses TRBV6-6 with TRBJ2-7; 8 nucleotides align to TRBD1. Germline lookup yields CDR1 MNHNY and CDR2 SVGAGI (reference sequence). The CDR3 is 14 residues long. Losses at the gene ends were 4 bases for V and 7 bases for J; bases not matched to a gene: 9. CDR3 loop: CASSSPTGGTEQYF. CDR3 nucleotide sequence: TGTGCCAGCAGTTCTCCAACAGGGGGAACGGAGCAGTACTTC.

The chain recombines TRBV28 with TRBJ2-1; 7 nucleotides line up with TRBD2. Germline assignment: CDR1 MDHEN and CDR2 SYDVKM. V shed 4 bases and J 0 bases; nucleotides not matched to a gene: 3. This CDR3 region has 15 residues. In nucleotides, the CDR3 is TGTGCCAGCAGTTCAGCGGGAAACTCCTACAATGAGCAGTTCTTC. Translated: CASSSAGNSYNEQFF.

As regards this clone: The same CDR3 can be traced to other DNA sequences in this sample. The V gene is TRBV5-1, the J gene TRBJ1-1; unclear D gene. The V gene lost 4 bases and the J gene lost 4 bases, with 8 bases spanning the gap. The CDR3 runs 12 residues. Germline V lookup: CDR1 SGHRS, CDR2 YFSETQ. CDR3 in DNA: TGCGCCAGCAGCCCAGGAGGCACTGAAGCTTTCTTT. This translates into CASSPGGTEAFF.